This T cell receptor beta chain stems from a study of blood T cell repertoires in COVID-19. Across the whole study: Researchers got acute and convalescent COVID-19 samples from the United States, Italy and Spain. Sample material is recorded as cDNA or gDNA derived from T cells, B-cell-depleted T cells, or PBMCs.

V dropped 4 bases and J dropped 7 bases, with 17 bases sitting between them. This CDR3 contains 16 residues. Germline loops: CDR1 MNHEY, CDR2 SMNVEV (reference sequence). Those who participated ranged in age from about 18 to 89 years and resided in around 22 US areas. In the authors' methods: The assay estimated nucleated cells by amplifying reference gene primers. Sequencing used immunoSEQ multiplex PCR; TCRdb keeps in-frame clones, though not all of them. V, J and clone size reflect that table, while D and trimming were determined from the DNA. Of 250,000 to 300,000 clones detected, about 89% appear once; the ten largest clones hold roughly 9%.

This receptor was obtained from a man between 35 and 55 years old who had recovered from COVID-19. The chain has TRBV27 and TRBJ1-6; D not certain. Sequenced: PBMCs or T cells enriched from blood (not recorded which). The CDR3 protein is CASSSPTHHRNSPLHF. The DNA of the CDR3 is TGTGCCAGCAGTTCCCCGACACACCATAGGAATTCACCCCTCCACTTT.